A selection of T cell receptor beta chains follows, all from one sample in a study of blood T cell repertoires in COVID-19. The protocol was immunoSEQ multiplex PCR, while the TCRdb copy is restricted to in-frame clones and leaves out a portion. The sample lists approximately 220,000 clones; about 88% were seen once. The sample taken for sequencing was PBMCs or T cells enriched from blood (not recorded which). These receptors all stem from a woman aged 25 to 39 who had recovered from COVID-19. Both conserved end residues are trimmed from each CDR3. Each record gives: V gene, J gene, CDR3 protein.

v_call: TRBV19
j_call: TRBJ1-5
cdr3_aa: ASSERGDQPQH

v_call: TRBV19
j_call: TRBJ2-7
cdr3_aa: ASSRGNYEQY

v_call: TRBV7-8
j_call: TRBJ1-2
cdr3_aa: ASRRGTGVRGYT

v_call: TRBV7-9
j_call: TRBJ2-1
cdr3_aa: ASSSGLADNEQF

v_call: TRBV19
j_call: TRBJ2-1
cdr3_aa: ASSMVRVSGIDEQF

v_call: TRBV7-9
j_call: TRBJ1-6
cdr3_aa: ASSPRLGLNSPLH

v_call: TRBV5-1
j_call: TRBJ1-2
cdr3_aa: ASSLEAATRGYT

v_call: TRBV4-2
j_call: TRBJ1-2
cdr3_aa: ASSQDWQGDGQGYT

v_call: TRBV27
j_call: TRBJ1-1
cdr3_aa: ASSFTANTEAF

v_call: TRBV6-5
j_call: TRBJ1-6
cdr3_aa: AFGTGGAYSPLH

v_call: TRBV29-1
j_call: TRBJ1-2
cdr3_aa: SVDTGGHGYT

v_call: TRBV2
j_call: TRBJ2-3
cdr3_aa: ASSEVVGRADTQY

v_call: TRBV9
j_call: TRBJ1-2
cdr3_aa: ASRGADPSLLNYGYT

v_call: TRBV18
j_call: TRBJ2-5
cdr3_aa: ASSPGTAEETQY

v_call: TRBV27
j_call: TRBJ1-2
cdr3_aa: ASSLAGGDSYT

v_call: TRBV12-3/TRBV12-4
j_call: TRBJ2-6
cdr3_aa: ASRRSGANVLT

v_call: TRBV4-1
j_call: TRBJ2-7
cdr3_aa: ASSKEQGEFGEQY